Below, 22 T cell receptor beta chains from the same sample are listed, as sequenced in a study of OX40 agonist ivuxolimab in advanced cancers. Using immunoSEQ multiplex PCR, the repertoire was profiled, and TCRdb retains in-frame clones only, with some absent. The sample shows around 48,000 clones, about 81% of them seen only once. The sequenced sample was CD4+ or CD8+ T cells sorted from blood, obtained in a trial of the OX40 agonist ivuxolimab. These receptors were taken from an adult with an advanced solid tumor such as melanoma, head and neck, liver or kidney cancer.

The rearrangement uses TRBV5-1 and TRBJ1-5; 9 bases align to TRBD1. The CDR3 spans 15 residues. J was trimmed by 6 bases and V by 3 bases; bases with no gene match: 7. Germline V gene lookup returns CDR1 SGHRS and CDR2 YFSETQ. The CDR3 DNA follows: TGCGCCAGCAGCTCCGGGACAGGGAACACTCAGCCCCAGCATTTT. This gives the protein CASSSGTGNTQPQHF. The full variable domain, its missing parts supplied by reference TRBV5-1 and TRBJ1-5, is KAGVTQTPRYLIKTRGQQVTLSCSPISGHRSVSWYQQTPGQGLQFLFEYFSETQRNKGNFPGRFSGRQFSNSRSEMNVSTLELGDSALYLCASSSGTGNTQPQHFGDGTRLSIL.

This clone appeared a few times. In DNA form, the CDR3 reads TGTGCCAGCAGCTTAGGCCGGCGAGACACTGAAGCTTTCTTT. This encodes CASSLGRRDTEAFF. The chain recombines TRBV7-8 with TRBJ1-1; no firm D call. V lost 1 base to trimming and J lost 3 bases, with 9 bases between them. The CDR3 totals 14 residues. Germline loops: CDR1 SGHVS, CDR2 FQNEAQ.

The V call is TRBV4-1, the J call TRBJ2-3; TRBD1 is a possible D gene (6 bases). V lost 4 bases and J 0 bases, leaving 14 bases between the germline ends. The CDR3 has 16 residues. Germline lookup yields CDR1 MGHRA and CDR2 YSYEKL. The CDR3 DNA reads as TGCGCCAGCAGCCCCCCCTCTACAGGGAGCACAGATACGCAGTATTTT. It encodes CASSPPSTGSTDTQYF.

The chain recombines TRBV6-6 with TRBJ2-4; D unresolved. The germline V gene encodes CDR1 MNHNY and CDR2 SVGAGI (reference sequence). This CDR3 contains 15 residues. V was shortened by 6 bases and J by 0 bases, with 12 bases between the two germline ends. The CDR3 region is CASSQARTAKNIQYF. The CDR3 DNA reads as TGTGCCAGCAGCCAGGCGAGGACAGCCAAAAACATTCAGTACTTC.

The V call is TRBV6-6, the J call TRBJ2-6; tentative D call: TRBD2 (6 bases). In germline, CDR1 is MNHNY, CDR2 SVGAGI (reference sequence). V was pared by 6 bases and J by 4 bases, with 7 bases between. This CDR3 region has 13 residues. CDR3 amino acids: CASSRGGANVLTF. CDR3 coding DNA: TGTGCCAGCAGCCGGGGGGGGGCCAACGTCCTGACTTTC.

In this sample, this clone turned up once. The chain recombines TRBV25-1 with TRBJ2-5, with 9 bases matching TRBD1. Germline CDR1 reads MGHDK; CDR2 reads SYGVNS. This CDR3 is built from 14 residues. The junction had 9 bases not matched to a gene; V was cut back by 8 bases and J by 5 bases. CDR3 nucleotides: TGTGCCAGCGGGGCCGGGACAGGGTGGGAGACCCAGTACTTC. Translation: CASGAGTGWETQYF.

This clone came up a few times. The chain uses TRBV11-1 and TRBJ2-2; D possibly corresponds to TRBD1 (5 bases). CDR1 and CDR2 (germline): SGHAT, FQDESV (reference sequence). This CDR3 comprises 17 residues. Trimming left V 2 bases short and J 1 base short, with 14 bases between. CDR3 protein: CASSLSIGALNTGELFF. Written as DNA, the CDR3 is TGTGCCAGCAGCTTAAGTATAGGGGCCCTGAACACCGGGGAGCTGTTTTTT.

The J gene is TRBJ1-2, the V gene TRBV7-2; 8 bases agree with TRBD1. The germline CDR1 and CDR2 sequences are SGHTA and FQGNSA. The CDR3 runs to 14 residues. Unmatched junction bases numbered 10, after V lost 5 bases and J lost 8 bases. CDR3 sequence reads: CASSRTGLDAGYTF. CDR3 nucleotide sequence: TGTGCCAGCAGCAGGACAGGGTTAGATGCCGGCTACACCTTC.

This chain connects TRBV11-2 to TRBJ2-5, with 9 bases that match TRBD1. J was trimmed by 5 bases and V by 6 bases; bases with no gene match: 10. Germline V lookup: CDR1 SGHAT, CDR2 FQNNGV. CDR3 length equals 15 residues. The CDR3 nucleotides are TGTGCCAGCAGGAATCCTTACAGGGGGCGGGAGACCCAGTACTTC. Protein: CASRNPYRGRETQYF. Drawing the rest from reference TRBV11-2 and TRBJ2-5, the complete variable domain is EAGVAQSPRYKIIEKRQSVAFWCNPISGHATLYWYQQILGQGPKLLIQFQNNGVVDDSQLPKDRFSAERLKGVDSTLKIQPAKLEDSAVYLCASRNPYRGRETQYFGPGTRLLVL.

The V and J genes are TRBV4-3 and TRBJ2-5; D remains unclear. CDR1 and CDR2 from the germline V gene are LGHNA and YSLEER. The CDR3 spans 13 residues. The germline V and J ends were trimmed by 0 bases and 3 bases, with 5 bases remaining between them. CDR3 residues: CASSQDLEETQYF. DNA for the CDR3: TGCGCCAGCAGCCAAGATTTGGAAGAGACCCAGTACTTC.

V usage is TRBV6-4 and J usage is TRBJ2-2; TRBD2 is a possible D gene (5 bases). The CDR3 runs to 14 residues. Germline-derived CDR1 and CDR2 are MRHNA and SNTAGT. V shed 5 bases and J shed 5 bases, with 12 bases lying between them. In nucleotides, the CDR3 is TGTGCCAGCAGTTCTCTGAGCGGTACCGGGGAGCTGTTTTTT. This sequence encodes CASSSLSGTGELFF.

J is TRBJ2-1 and V is TRBV5-1; D is possibly TRBD2 (5 bases). Trimming took 1 base from V and 1 from J, leaving 9 bases between them. The germline CDR1 and CDR2 sequences are SGHRS and YFSETQ. This CDR3 has 15 amino acids. CDR3 bases: TGCGCCAGCAGCTTGTCGGGGAGTTCCTACAATGAGCAGTTCTTC. This encodes CASSLSGSSYNEQFF.

The chain employs TRBV28 and TRBJ2-7; D may be TRBD1 or TRBD2 (6 bases each). CDR3 length equals 13 residues. CDR1 is MDHEN and CDR2 is SYDVKM in the germline V gene. V lost 6 bases and J 11 bases, leaving 20 bases between the germline ends. The CDR3: CASRQGGSALEYF. The CDR3 bases are TGTGCCAGCAGACAAGGGGGGTCCGCCCTTGAGTACTTC. Using reference TRBV28 and TRBJ2-7 for the parts outside the CDR3, the full variable domain is DVKVTQSSRYLVKRTGEKVFLECVQDMDHENMFWYRQDPGLGLRLIYFSYDVKMKEKGDIPEGYSVSREKKERFSLILESASTNQTSMYLCASRQGGSALEYFGPGTRLTVT.

The rearrangement joins TRBV19 to TRBJ1-5; D is undetermined. This CDR3 comprises 12 residues. Between the trimmed V and J ends, which lost 2 bases and 1 base, there was a span of 0 bases. Germline lookup yields CDR1 LNHDA and CDR2 SQIVND (reference sequence). The CDR3 loop reads CASSISNQPQHF. For the CDR3, the DNA is TGTGCCAGTAGTATAAGCAATCAGCCCCAGCATTTT.

The chain has TRBV18 and TRBJ2-5, with D maybe TRBD2 (6 bases). Germline CDR1 is KGHSH and CDR2 is LQKENI. CDR3 length: 16 residues. Trimming stripped 1 base from V and 2 bases from J, with 14 bases between. The CDR3, as DNA: TGTGCCAGCTCACCACTCGCCGGAGGGGCGCAAGAGACCCAGTACTTC. It yields the protein CASSPLAGGAQETQYF.

V and J are TRBV5-4 and TRBJ2-7; D not resolved. The CDR3 totals 13 residues. Trimming removed 4 bases at V and 7 bases at J, with 15 bases between. The germline gives CDR1 SGHNT, CDR2 YYREEE (reference sequence). This CDR3 is CASSPSPSEEQYF. In nucleotides, the CDR3 is TGTGCCAGCAGCCCGAGCCCCTCGGAAGAGCAGTACTTC. The full variable domain, its missing parts supplied by reference TRBV5-4 and TRBJ2-7, is ETGVTQSPTHLIKTRGQQVTLRCSSQSGHNTVSWYQQALGQGPQFIFQYYREEENGRGNFPPRFSGLQFPNYSSELNVNALELDDSALYLCASSPSPSEEQYFGPGTRLTVT.

This chain links TRBV18 with TRBJ2-1; a weak D match, TRBD1 (6 bases). Deletions cut 2 bases from V and 8 bases from J, with 13 bases between. Germline CDR1 KGHSH, CDR2 LQKENI. The CDR3 totals 14 residues. CDR3 DNA: TGTGCCAGCTCACCATTGGGGGCGGTCCATGAGCAGTTCTTC. Its translation is CASSPLGAVHEQFF.

The chain is built from TRBV18 and TRBJ1-1, with TRBD1 as a possible D gene (6 bases). The CDR3 sequence is 15 residues long. Trimming cost V 4 bases and J 1 base, with 13 bases left between them. Germline V lookup: CDR1 KGHSH, CDR2 LQKENI. CDR3 nucleotide sequence: TGTGCCAGCTCACTTAATACACAGGGGAACACTGAAGCTTTCTTT. Translated: CASSLNTQGNTEAFF.

V usage is TRBV27 and J usage is TRBJ1-1; D unresolved. V lost 8 bases, J lost 1 base, and 14 bases lay in between. The CDR3 length is 14 residues. Germline V lookup: CDR1 MNHEY, CDR2 SMNVEV (reference sequence). CDR3 in DNA: TGTGCCAGCTTGCCAGGATTTTCGAACACTGAAGCTTTCTTT. Protein product: CASLPGFSNTEAFF.

The V gene is TRBV7-3, the J gene TRBJ2-5, with 7 bases aligning to TRBD2. Germline lookup yields CDR1 SGHTA and CDR2 FQGTGA. CDR3 length equals 16 residues. J gave up 1 base and V 0 bases, and 5 bases lay outside the gene matches. The CDR3 protein is CASSLTGGRGQETQYF. The DNA of the CDR3 is TGTGCCAGCAGCTTAACGGGAGGGCGGGGCCAAGAGACCCAGTACTTC.

This chain links TRBV30 with TRBJ1-5; D gene unclear. Trimming took off 0 bases at V and 9 bases at J, with 15 bases between the two ends. CDR1 GTSNPN and CDR2 SVGIG come from the germline V gene (reference sequence). The CDR3 length is 14 residues. The CDR3 bases are TGTGCCTGGAGTGTACGGGTCGGAGACGGGCCCCAGCATTTT. Encoded protein: CAWSVRVGDGPQHF. Using reference TRBV30 and TRBJ1-5 for the parts outside the CDR3, the full variable domain is SQTIHQWPATLVQPVGSPLSLECTVEGTSNPNLYWYRQAAGRGLQLLFYSVGIGQISSEVPQNLSASRPQDRQFILSSKKLLLSDSGFYLCAWSVRVGDGPQHFGDGTRLSIL.

The V gene is TRBV18, the J gene TRBJ1-3; D is uncertain. CDR3 length equals 17 residues. Trimming took 1 base from V and 4 from J, leaving 17 bases between them. Per germline, CDR1 KGHSH and CDR2 LQKENI. This chain's CDR3 is CASSPLARPGEGNTIYF. The CDR3 region has the DNA TGTGCCAGCTCACCACTCGCACGTCCTGGAGAGGGAAACACCATATATTTT.